The 25 T cell receptor beta chains given below trace back to one sample, sequenced in a study of tumor-infiltrating lymphocytes in oesophageal squamous cell carcinoma. TCRdb re-analysed the PCR reads in MiXCR, keeping a single row per CDR3 protein. Among over 15,000 distinct CDR3 sequences listed, 35% to 45% were seen once. Specimen: normal esophageal tissue next to the tumor. Source of these receptors: a female donor with esophageal squamous cell carcinoma.

This clonotype appeared many times. The chain recombines TRBV6-2 or TRBV6-3 with TRBJ1-5, with 10 bases fitting TRBD1. CDR3 length: 15 amino acids. Germline V gene sequence: CDR1 MNHEY, CDR2 SVGEGT. The V and J ends lost 5 bases and 2 bases, in that order; junction bases with no gene match: 3. The CDR3 sequence: CASSRDRGGNQPQHF. The CDR3 bases are TGTGCCAGCAGTCGGGACAGGGGAGGCAATCAGCCCCAGCATTTT.

This clonotype has more than one count but fewer than ten. The rearrangement joins TRBV5-1 to TRBJ2-7, with D unclear. The J call may be wrong; the DNA end is better matched by TRBJ2-1. The length of the CDR3 is 16 residues. Germline CDR1 is SGHRS and CDR2 is YFSETQ. As DNA, the CDR3 is TGCGCCAGCAGCTTGAAAGTTCGACCAGCGCCTACTGAGCAGTTCTTC. Amino acids: CASSLKVRPAPTEQFF.

This clonotype showed up just a few times. The chain couples TRBV6-1 to TRBJ1-1; no clear D. The DNA end is a closer match to TRBJ1-6, so the J assignment may be wrong. The CDR3 sequence is 14 residues long. Germline V lookup: CDR1 MNHNS, CDR2 SASEGT. CDR3 protein: CASSPGMGKVALHF. The CDR3 nucleotides read TGTGCCAGCAGCCCGGGGATGGGAAAGGTGGCCCTCCACTTT.

V is TRBV27 and J is TRBJ2-1; TRBD2 is a possible D gene (5 bases). This CDR3 comprises 16 residues. The germline V and J ends were trimmed by 6 bases and 0 bases, with 15 bases remaining between them. From germline, CDR1 is MNHEY and CDR2 SMNVEV (reference sequence). CDR3 DNA sequence: TGTGCCAGCAGGCGCACCAGGACTCGCTCCTACAATGAGCAGTTCTTC. Amino acids: CASRRTRTRSYNEQFF.

The chain recombines TRBV19 with TRBJ2-1; the D gene is possibly TRBD2 (6 bases). The J call is uncertain, as TRBJ2-5 better fits the DNA end. Looked up from germline, CDR1 is LNHDA and CDR2 is SQIVND (reference sequence). This CDR3 is built from 16 residues. CDR3 region: CASSPVGGRRSETQYF. In DNA, the CDR3 is TGTGCCAGTAGTCCAGTGGGGGGTCGGAGGAGTGAGACCCAGTACTTC.

This clonotype has ten or more counts. The chain is built from TRBV6-4 and TRBJ2-5; D remains ambiguous. Judging by the DNA end, TRBJ2-7 fits better; the J call may be wrong. The CDR3 sequence is 16 residues long. Germline V CDR1 and CDR2: MRHNA, SNTAGT. The CDR3 DNA follows: TGTGCCAGCAGTGACTCAAGGCCACGGCGCTCCTACGAGCAGTACTTC. It is translated as CASSDSRPRRSYEQYF.

CDR3 sequence: CASSQSGTGSSETQYF. CDR3 coding DNA: TGCGCCAGCAGTCAGTCCGGGACAGGGAGTAGTGAGACCCAGTACTTC. The V call is TRBV23-1, the J call TRBJ2-3; the match to TRBD1 covers 9 bases. The J call is doubtful: the DNA matches TRBJ2-5 better. TRBV23-1 is sorted into the ORF group, with uncertain function. CDR3 length: 16 residues.

The genes are TRBV14 and TRBJ1-1; D is uncertain. The end of the DNA aligns better with TRBJ2-3, so the J call may be wrong. The CDR3 has 11 residues. Germline values: CDR1 SGHDN, CDR2 FVKESK. In DNA, the CDR3 is TGTGCCAGCAGCAAAAGAGATACGCAGTATTTT. It translates to CASSKRDTQYF.

A few counts support this clonotype. V is TRBV7-6 and J is TRBJ2-1, with 7 bases identical to TRBD1. The DNA end favors TRBJ2-5, so the J call may be wrong. Germline V gene sequence: CDR1 SGHVS, CDR2 FNYEAQ. CDR3 size: 15 residues. This CDR3 reads CASSLVGQVQETQYF. As DNA, the CDR3 is TGTGCCAGCAGCTTAGTAGGACAGGTACAAGAGACCCAGTACTTC.

The chain joins TRBV27 to TRBJ2-3, with TRBD2 as a possible D gene (5 bases). The ends were cut back, 1 base at V and 1 base at J, with 15 bases in the middle. Germline CDR1 reads MNHEY; CDR2 reads SMNVEV (reference sequence). The CDR3 covers 17 residues. CDR3 region: CASSLYPTGFGTDTQYF. CDR3 DNA sequence: TGTGCCAGCAGTTTATACCCCACGGGATTTGGCACAGATACGCAGTATTTT.

This clonotype turned up a few times. This sequence joins TRBV7-3 and TRBJ2-7; D is uncertain. The J call may be in error: the DNA end matches TRBJ2-5 better. Germline CDR1 reads SGHTA; CDR2 reads FQGTGA. There are 13 residues in the CDR3. CDR3 in amino acids: CASSLESSETQYF. CDR3 DNA sequence: TGTGCCAGCAGCTTAGAGTCTTCAGAGACCCAGTACTTC.

The V and J genes are TRBV7-6 and TRBJ2-2, with unresolved D. Germline-derived CDR1 and CDR2 are SGHVS and FNYEAQ. V was cut by 2 bases and J by 7 bases, with 11 bases left in between. The CDR3 spans 14 residues. The CDR3 bases are TGTGCCAGCAGCTTACACACTGTCAGCGGGGAGCTGTTTTTT. Protein product: CASSLHTVSGELFF.

This clonotype was picked up a small number of times. The chain carries TRBV4-3 and TRBJ2-5, with 9 nucleotides matching TRBD2. The assigned J gene may be wrong: the sequence end matches TRBJ2-1 better. CDR3 size: 17 residues. CDR1 is LGHNA and CDR2 is YSLEER in the germline V gene. As DNA, the CDR3 is TGCGCCAGCAGCCAACGACAAGGCGGGAGGGCGGGTAATGAGCAGTTCTTC. It specifies CASSQRQGGRAGNEQFF.

The gene calls are TRBV12-3 or TRBV12-4 and TRBJ2-3; 8 bases agree with TRBD2. CDR3 length equals 15 residues. J gave up 6 bases and V 5 bases, and 10 bases lay outside the gene matches. CDR3 protein: CASSPTSGGSDTQYF. The DNA for the CDR3 is TGTGCCAGCAGTCCAACTAGCGGAGGGTCCGATACGCAGTATTTT.

This clonotype was observed at least ten times. The chain carries TRBV19 and TRBJ1-1; D is unclear. Germline V gives CDR1 LNHDA, CDR2 SQIVND (reference sequence). The V end lost 2 bases, the J end lost 4 bases, and 11 bases lay between the germline ends. The CDR3 is 14 residues long. CDR3 DNA sequence: TGTGCCAGTAGTATAAAGGCGGCAGGCACTGAAGCTTTCTTT. This encodes CASSIKAAGTEAFF. The full variable domain, its missing parts supplied by reference TRBV19 and TRBJ1-1, is DGGITQSPKYLFRKEGQNVTLSCEQNLNHDAMYWYRQDPGQGLRLIYYSQIVNDFQKGDIAEGYSVSREKKESFPLTVTSAQKNPTAFYLCASSIKAAGTEAFFGQGTRLTVV.

This chain uses TRBV7-2 with TRBJ2-5; D is tentatively TRBD1 or TRBD2 (5 bases each). The CDR3 length is 15 residues. V was trimmed by 2 bases and J by 4 bases, leaving 14 bases between them. Germline-derived CDR1 and CDR2 are SGHTA and FQGNSA. CDR3 nucleotides: TGTGCCAGCAGCTTAAACACCGGGGCGGGAGAGACCCAGTACTTC. Amino acid sequence: CASSLNTGAGETQYF.

As DNA, the CDR3 is TGTGCCAGCAGGGATCTGGATGGCAAAAACATTCAGTACTTC. The encoded protein is CASRDLDGKNIQYF. The V gene is TRBV6-1, the J gene TRBJ2-4; D remains ambiguous. Trimming shortened V by 6 bases and J by 3 bases, and 12 bases separated the two germline ends. Germline loops: CDR1 MNHNS, CDR2 SASEGT. This CDR3 has 14 residues.

This clonotype is medium-sized. The V call is TRBV6-1, the J call TRBJ2-7, with TRBD1 as a possible D gene (6 bases). Germline values: CDR1 MNHNS, CDR2 SASEGT. Between the trimmed V and J ends, which lost 5 bases and 4 bases, there was a span of 36 bases. This CDR3 has 21 amino acids. The CDR3: CASSLKSRRGGLGRALYEQYF. Here the CDR3 DNA reads TGTGCCAGCAGTCTCAAATCCCGTAGAGGGGGTTTGGGCAGGGCCCTATACGAGCAGTACTTC.

This clonotype appeared many times. This chain uses TRBV27 with TRBJ2-5; possibly TRBD1 or TRBD2 for D (6 bases each). The tail of the sequence fits TRBJ2-1 better, so the J call may be wrong. The germline gives CDR1 MNHEY, CDR2 SMNVEV (reference sequence). There are 13 residues in the CDR3. In nucleotides, the CDR3 is TGTGCCAGCAGTTTATCCGGGGGCCTGCAGCAGTTCTTC. Its translation: CASSLSGGLQQFF.

With regard to this clonotype: Germline is not matched at one junction end, which may reflect a read error. The chain uses TRBV14 and TRBJ2-5, with no clear D. This CDR3 is 14 amino acids long. Germline values: CDR1 SGHDN, CDR2 FVKESK. The CDR3 bases are TGTGCCAGCAGCCGACCCCGGGTTAAGGAGACCGAGTACTTC. Its protein product is CASSRPRVKETEYF.

The CDR3 reads CASSLIVRLSSGANVLTF. In nucleotides, the CDR3 is TGTGCCAGCAGCTTAATTGTACGGCTCAGCTCTGGGGCCAACGTCCTGACTTTC. The V and J genes are TRBV7-9 and TRBJ2-6; D is undetermined. Per the germline V gene, CDR1 is SEHNR and CDR2 is FQNEAQ (reference sequence). The CDR3 length is 18 residues. Trimming left V 2 bases short and J 0 bases short, with 14 bases between.

The V gene is TRBV7-6, the J gene TRBJ2-5; no clear D gene. This CDR3 is built from 15 residues. V gave up 0 bases and J gave up 2 bases, with 10 bases separating them. CDR1 and CDR2 (germline): SGHVS, FNYEAQ. Here the CDR3 reads CASSLALARQETQYF. The CDR3 nucleotides read TGTGCCAGCAGCTTAGCGCTTGCACGACAAGAGACCCAGTACTTC.

This clonotype is termed medium-sized. This chain links TRBV12-3 or TRBV12-4 with TRBJ2-3; D remains ambiguous. The CDR3 totals 14 residues. The germline V and J ends were trimmed by 1 base and 5 bases, with 10 bases remaining between them. CDR3 in DNA: TGTGCCAGCAGTTTAGTTGCGGTAGAAGATACGCAGTATTTT. Translated, it gives CASSLVAVEDTQYF.

Only a few counts were recorded for this clonotype. The chain links TRBV7-8 to TRBJ1-1; possibly TRBD1 for D (6 bases). V shed 1 base and J shed 10 bases, with 13 bases lying between them. The CDR3 spans 13 residues. Germline CDR1 is SGHVS and CDR2 is FQNEAQ. The CDR3 region is CASSLGRGYPAFF. The CDR3 DNA sequence: TGTGCCAGCAGCTTAGGCAGGGGTTATCCAGCTTTCTTT. Drawing the rest from reference TRBV7-8 and TRBJ1-1, the complete variable domain is GAGVSQSPRYKVAKRGQDVALRCDPISGHVSLFWYQQALGQGPEFLTYFQNEAQLDKSGLPSDRFFAERPEGSVSTLKIQRTQQEDSAVYLCASSLGRGYPAFFGQGTRLTVV.

Within the sample, this clonotype is medium-sized (0.01 to 0.1%). V and J are TRBV7-6 and TRBJ2-3; D not certain. Looked up from germline, CDR1 is SGHVS and CDR2 is FNYEAQ. The CDR3 length is 19 residues. The germline V and J ends were trimmed by 5 bases and 1 base, with 25 bases remaining between them. The CDR3 bases are TGTGCCAGCAGCGTTCTGGGTCAGCCCTTAGAGGCGGGCACAGATACGCAGTATTTT. It codes for CASSVLGQPLEAGTDTQYF.